One sample yielded the 3 T cell receptor beta chains listed below, sequenced in a study of sequential checkpoint blockade in melanoma. TCRdb keeps only in-frame clones here, not all; method: immunoSEQ multiplex PCR. Among 2,000 to 3,000 clones, 20% to 25% were seen once, and the ten largest hold around 18%. Documented treatment: randomized to nivolumab then ipilimumab (arm A) or the reverse (arm B). This sample comprised tumor tissue (inferred from file names), obtained from a patient given nivolumab and ipilimumab in sequence. These receptors all come from a human donor with melanoma.

The chain is built from TRBV9 and TRBJ2-3, with 7 bases that match TRBD2. Per the germline V gene, CDR1 is SGDLS and CDR2 is YYNGEE. The CDR3 loop spans 14 amino acids. With V trimmed by 7 bases and J by 2 bases, 7 bases remained unmatched. CDR3 coding DNA: TGTGCCAGCGCCGAGCGGGGAACCACAGATACGCAGTATTTT. Translated: CASAERGTTDTQYF. The complete variable domain, with remaining parts taken from reference TRBV9 and TRBJ2-3, reads DSGVTQTPKHLITATGQRVTLRCSPRSGDLSVYWYQQSLDQGLQFLIQYYNGEERAKGNILERFSAQQFPDLHSELNLSSLELGDSALYFCASAERGTTDTQYFGPGTRLTVL.

V is TRBV4-1 and J is TRBJ2-1; possibly TRBD2 for D (6 bases). Trimming took off 4 bases at V and 1 base at J, with 11 bases between the two ends. Per the germline V gene, CDR1 is MGHRA and CDR2 is YSYEKL. The CDR3 extends over 15 amino acids. CDR3 residues: CASSPSVASYNEQFF. DNA for the CDR3: TGCGCCAGCAGCCCTAGCGTCGCTTCCTACAATGAGCAGTTCTTC.

The chain carries TRBV18 and TRBJ2-3; D is undetermined. From germline, CDR1 is KGHSH and CDR2 LQKENI. The CDR3 sequence is 12 residues long. V lost 4 bases and J lost 6, with 8 bases in between. CDR3 region: CASSQGFDTQYF. DNA of the CDR3: TGTGCCAGCTCACAGGGCTTTGATACGCAGTATTTT.